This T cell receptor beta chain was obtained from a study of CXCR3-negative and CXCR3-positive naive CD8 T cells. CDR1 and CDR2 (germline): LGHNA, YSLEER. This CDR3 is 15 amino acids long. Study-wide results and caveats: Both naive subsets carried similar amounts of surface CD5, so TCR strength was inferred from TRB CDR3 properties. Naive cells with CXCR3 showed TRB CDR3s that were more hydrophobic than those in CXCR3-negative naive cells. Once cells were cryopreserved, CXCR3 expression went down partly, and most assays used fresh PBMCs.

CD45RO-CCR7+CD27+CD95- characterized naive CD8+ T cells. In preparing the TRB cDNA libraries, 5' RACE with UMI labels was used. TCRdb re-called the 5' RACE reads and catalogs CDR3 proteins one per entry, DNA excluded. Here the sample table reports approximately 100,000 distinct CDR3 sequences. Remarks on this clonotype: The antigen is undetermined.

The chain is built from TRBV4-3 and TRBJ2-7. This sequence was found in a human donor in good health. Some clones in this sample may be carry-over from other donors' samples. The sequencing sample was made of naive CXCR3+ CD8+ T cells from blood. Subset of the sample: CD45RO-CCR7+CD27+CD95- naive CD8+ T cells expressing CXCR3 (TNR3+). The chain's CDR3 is CASSQDAGSSYEQYF.